The TCR beta chain under discussion was sequenced for a study of blood T cells in healthy people across ages. This CDR3 comprises 16 residues. The junction had 8 bases not matched to a gene; V was cut back by 4 bases and J by 1 base. The germline CDR1 and CDR2 sequences are DFQATT and SNEGSKA (reference sequence). A second 7 to 11 cycle PCR used barcoded and J-beta primers. Each CDR3 protein is one row after TCRdb ran MiXCR on the 5' RACE reads. In the table there are about 1.6 million distinct CDR3 sequences, 30% to 35% of which are singletons. The chain combines TRBV20-1 with TRBJ1-5; TRBD1 matches at 9 bases. This sequence originates from a woman younger than 45 in good health. Material: blood. The CDR3 loop reads CSATRTGGVSNQPQHF. CDR3 nucleotide sequence: TGCAGTGCTACCCGCACAGGGGGCGTAAGCAATCAGCCCCAGCATTTT.